One and the same sample provided the 10 T cell receptor beta chains below, sequenced in a study of beta chain features in type 1 diabetes (dated by TCRdb to 2017 to 2018). The paper's findings and limits, for the study overall: A moderate but significant shortening of TCRB CDR3 length was observed in type 1 diabetes patients in all four CD4+ subsets.

Library preparation employed the immunoSEQ multiplex PCR assay. The entire isolated RNA was reverse transcribed using the High Capacity cDNA Reverse Transcription Kit, and thus expressed TCRB transcripts were sequenced. Drawn from immuneACCESS, this table holds only the in-frame rearrangements with V and J called that TCRdb kept. Clones are partly lost; checked studies trace under half to an unresolved V gene and leave the rest unexplained. The sample contains under 850,000 clones, roughly 13% of them found a single time. The ten largest account for less than 0.025% of the sample. For these receptors, no antigen is known. The sample was naive CD4+ T cells from blood. Reading the label with the study, this specimen's cell subset or site is: true naive CD4+ T cells. These receptors came from a man aged 18 to 29 with type 1 diabetes.

This clone was counted a few times. The chain employs TRBV30 and TRBJ1-1, with 8 bases identical to TRBD1. CDR3 length: 15 residues. V lost 8 bases and J lost 0; bases outside the gene matches: 11. The germline gives CDR1 GTSNPN, CDR2 SVGIG (reference sequence). DNA of the CDR3: TGTGCCCACCCCCGGACAGGGAACATGAACACTGAAGCTTTCTTT. The encoded protein is CAHPRTGNMNTEAFF.

This clone occurred a few times. The J gene is TRBJ2-6, the V gene TRBV6-5; perhaps D is TRBD1 or TRBD2 (5 bases each). The germline gives CDR1 MNHEY, CDR2 SVGAGI. Trimming cost V 4 bases and J 0 bases, with 7 bases left between them. This CDR3 region has 15 residues. CDR3 DNA: TGTGCCAGCAGTTGGGGGATCTCTGGGGCCAACGTCCTGACTTTC. This translates into CASSWGISGANVLTF.

The V and J genes are TRBV5-4 and TRBJ1-1; 10 positions match TRBD1. Trimming took 1 base from V and 0 from J; bases not matched to a gene: 3. Germline V gene data show CDR1 as SGHNT and CDR2 as YYREEE (reference sequence). The CDR3 spans 16 residues. CDR3 sequence reads: CASSLLGQGMNTEAFF. The CDR3 DNA is TGTGCCAGCAGCTTGTTGGGACAGGGGATGAACACTGAAGCTTTCTTT. The entire variable domain, with the rest obtained from reference TRBV5-4 and TRBJ1-1, is as follows: ETGVTQSPTHLIKTRGQQVTLRCSSQSGHNTVSWYQQALGQGPQFIFQYYREEENGRGNFPPRFSGLQFPNYSSELNVNALELDDSALYLCASSLLGQGMNTEAFFGQGTRLTVV.

The chain is built from TRBV6-6 and TRBJ2-1, with D possibly being TRBD1 or TRBD2 (5 bases each). Germline-derived CDR1 and CDR2 are MNHNY and SVGAGI (reference sequence). The V and J ends lost 5 bases and 7 bases respectively, with 15 bases between them. The CDR3 covers 14 residues. In nucleotides, the CDR3 is TGTGCCAGCAGTACGCCCAGGGACGAGAATGAGCAGTTCTTC. This gives the protein CASSTPRDENEQFF.

The J gene is TRBJ1-1, the V gene TRBV6-5, with D possibly being TRBD1 (6 bases). Trimming pared 8 bases from V and 2 bases from J, leaving 15 bases between. Germline lookup yields CDR1 MNHEY and CDR2 SVGAGI. This CDR3 comprises 14 residues. The chain's CDR3 is CASSDGQINTEAFF. The CDR3 DNA reads TGTGCCAGCTCGGACGGACAGATAAACACTGAAGCTTTCTTT.

The gene calls are TRBV9 and TRBJ2-1; 8 bases are a match to TRBD2. Germline lookup yields CDR1 SGDLS and CDR2 YYNGEE. Trimming removed 4 bases from V and 0 bases from J; junction bases left unmatched: 3. This CDR3 has 15 residues. Here the CDR3 reads CASSRGGSSYNEQFF. CDR3 in DNA: TGTGCCAGCAGCCGCGGGGGGAGCTCCTACAATGAGCAGTTCTTC.

The V and J genes are TRBV25-1 and TRBJ2-5; the match to TRBD1 covers 7 bases. Looked up from germline, CDR1 is MGHDK and CDR2 is SYGVNS. Trimming took 5 bases from V and 1 from J; bases not matched to a gene: 7. The CDR3 length is 15 residues. CDR3 region: CASSPWDSFQETQYF. The CDR3, as DNA: TGTGCCAGCAGTCCCTGGGACAGTTTCCAAGAGACCCAGTACTTC.

V and J are TRBV4-1 and TRBJ1-5; D is perhaps TRBD1 (5 bases). This CDR3 contains 15 residues. Trimming took off 4 bases at V and 0 bases at J, with 10 bases between the two ends. The germline CDR1 and CDR2 sequences are MGHRA and YSYEKL. CDR3: CASSLDRYSNQPQHF. As DNA, the CDR3 is TGCGCCAGCAGCCTCGACAGATATAGCAATCAGCCCCAGCATTTT.

This clone was recorded a few times. The V and J genes are TRBV6-6 and TRBJ1-2; D is perhaps TRBD1 (5 bases). The CDR3 runs 13 residues. Trimming removed 3 bases from V and 5 bases from J, with 10 bases in between. Germline V CDR1 and CDR2: MNHNY, SVGAGI (reference sequence). CDR3 residues: CASSYEPGYGYTF. CDR3 DNA: TGTGCCAGCAGTTATGAACCAGGGTATGGCTACACCTTC.

This clone occurred a few times. The genes are TRBV2 and TRBJ2-1, with 8 bases aligning to TRBD2. This CDR3 contains 13 residues. Germline CDR1 and CDR2: SNHLY and FYNNEI. With V trimmed by 4 bases and J by 7 bases, 3 bases remained unmatched. The CDR3 nucleotides read TGTGCCAGCAGTGGGGGACTAGTTAATGAGCAGTTCTTC. Protein sequence: CASSGGLVNEQFF. Filled out from reference TRBV2 and TRBJ2-1, the complete variable domain reads EPEVTQTPSHQVTQMGQEVILRCVPISNHLYFYWYRQILGQKVEFLVSFYNNEISEKSEIFDDQFSVERPDGSNFTLKIRSTKLEDSAMYFCASSGGLVNEQFFGPGTRLTVL.